The next 27 T cell receptor beta chains were all read from a single sample in a study of blood T cell repertoires in COVID-19. The protocol was immunoSEQ multiplex PCR, while the TCRdb copy is restricted to in-frame clones and leaves out a portion. The sample includes about 12,000 clones, approximately 77% of them seen just once. Material: peripheral blood. The receptors here all came from a man in his 60s with COVID-19, enrolled during active disease.

The V call is TRBV5-6, the J call TRBJ1-4, with D possibly TRBD1 on 6 matching bases. Trimming pared 0 bases from V and 8 bases from J, leaving 14 bases between. CDR1 and CDR2 from the germline V gene are SGHDT and YYEEEE. The CDR3 extends over 15 amino acids. CDR3 DNA: TGTGCCAGCAGCTTGGGGGGGCTTTTGGGCGAAAAACTGTTTTTT. This translates into CASSLGGLLGEKLFF.

This chain uses TRBV7-9 with TRBJ1-2, with 8 bases that match TRBD1. The CDR3 sequence is 15 residues long. Germline V gives CDR1 SEHNR, CDR2 FQNEAQ (reference sequence). Trimming took 4 bases from V and 7 from J; bases not matched to a gene: 11. The CDR3 is CASSSTGTGGGGYTF. The DNA for the CDR3 is TGTGCCAGCAGCTCGACCGGGACAGGAGGCGGTGGCTACACCTTC.

A few counts support this clone. The CDR3 sequence: CASSPISGEQYV. In DNA, the CDR3 is TGTGCCAGCTCACCAATCTCGGGGGAGCAGTACGTC. The chain carries TRBV18 and TRBJ2-7; possibly TRBD2 for D (5 bases). Germline CDR1 KGHSH, CDR2 LQKENI. Trimming cost V 2 bases and J 7 bases, with 9 bases left between them. The CDR3 loop spans 12 amino acids.

The rearrangement joins TRBV3-1 (or the pseudogene TRBV3-2) to TRBJ2-7, with D possibly being TRBD1 (5 bases). The CDR3 contains 15 residues. Trimming cost V 4 bases and J 4 bases, with 17 bases left between them. CDR1 and CDR2 (germline): LGHDT, YNNKEL (reference sequence). CDR3 sequence reads: CASSPSTVSQYEQYF. In nucleotides, the CDR3 is TGTGCCAGCAGCCCGTCGACAGTCTCCCAGTACGAGCAGTACTTC.

This clone was found a few times. In the same sample, other DNA sequences code for this CDR3. This sequence joins TRBV6-1 and TRBJ2-5; 13 bases are shared with TRBD2. Germline V gene lookup returns CDR1 MNHNS and CDR2 SASEGT. Trimming cost V 6 bases and J 2 bases; bases outside gene matches: 6. The CDR3 is 16 amino acids. Written as DNA, the CDR3 is TGTGCCAGCAGCGAACTAGCGGGGGGGCCACAAGAGACCCAGTACTTC. Translation gives CASSELAGGPQETQYF.

This chain uses TRBV7-6 with TRBJ2-1; 8 nucleotides agree with TRBD1. The length of the CDR3 is 15 residues. Per the germline V gene, CDR1 is SGHVS and CDR2 is FNYEAQ. Trimming at V came to 6 bases and at J to 8 bases, leaving 12 bases not matched to a gene. The CDR3: CASSSQGAMSDEQFF. The CDR3 nucleotides are TGTGCCAGCAGTTCGCAGGGGGCGATGTCCGATGAGCAGTTCTTC.

The V gene is TRBV5-8, the J gene TRBJ1-2, with D possibly TRBD1 on 5 matching bases. Per germline, CDR1 SGHTS and CDR2 YDEGEE. Trimming cost V 1 base and J 4 bases, with 11 bases left between them. The CDR3 covers 14 residues. CDR3 residues: CASSLQQGGYGYTF. In nucleotides, the CDR3 is TGTGCCAGCAGCTTGCAGCAGGGCGGCTATGGCTACACCTTC. Drawing the rest from reference TRBV5-8 and TRBJ1-2, the complete variable domain is EAGVTQSPTHLIKTRGQQATLRCSPISGHTSVYWYQQALGLGLQFLLWYDEGEERNRGNFPPRFSGRQFPNYSSELNVNALELEDSALYLCASSLQQGGYGYTFGSGTRLTVV.

There are a few counts of this clone. V is TRBV6-5 and J is TRBJ1-1; D ambiguous. Trimming took 5 bases from V and 5 from J, leaving 6 bases between them. The germline V gene encodes CDR1 MNHEY and CDR2 SVGAGI. The CDR3 has 11 amino acids. CDR3 DNA: TGTGCCAGCAGTATTCGGACTGAAGCTTTCTTT. The encoded protein is CASSIRTEAFF.

The chain recombines TRBV6-1 with TRBJ2-3; 8 nucleotides align to TRBD1. V shed 3 bases, J shed 3 bases, and the junction held 2 bases outside the gene matches. This CDR3 is 14 amino acids long. The germline CDR1 and CDR2 sequences are MNHNS and SASEGT. The CDR3 sequence: CASSDRGPTDTQYF. The DNA for the CDR3 is TGTGCCAGCAGTGACAGGGGGCCTACAGATACGCAGTATTTT.

This chain uses TRBV6-6 with TRBJ1-6; TRBD1 agrees at 12 bases. This CDR3 has 21 residues. Trimming at V came to 6 bases and at J to 4 bases, leaving 19 bases not matched to a gene. Germline V gene data show CDR1 as MNHNY and CDR2 as SVGAGI (reference sequence). The CDR3 reads CASSPRDRGRGILLYNSPLHF. The CDR3 coding sequence is TGTGCCAGCAGCCCGCGGGACAGGGGGCGAGGAATCCTCCTTTATAATTCACCCCTCCACTTT.

The chain links TRBV5-1 to TRBJ2-3, with D possibly matching TRBD1 (6 bases). The CDR3 consists of 16 residues. Trimming removed 4 bases at V and 0 bases at J, with 15 bases between. Germline CDR1 is SGHRS and CDR2 is YFSETQ. For the CDR3, the DNA is TGCGCCAGCAGCCCGAACGGACAGCCTAGCACAGATACGCAGTATTTT. Protein product: CASSPNGQPSTDTQYF.

The V gene is TRBV11-2, the J gene TRBJ2-5, with D perhaps TRBD2 (6 bases). Trimming pared 2 bases from V and 3 bases from J, leaving 13 bases between. Germline V lookup: CDR1 SGHAT, CDR2 FQNNGV. This CDR3 is 15 amino acids long. The DNA for the CDR3 is TGTGCCAGCAGCTTAACCGGGAGTGGAAAAGAGACCCAGTACTTC. Protein product: CASSLTGSGKETQYF.

V gene TRBV16 combines with J gene TRBJ2-2; 8 bases fit TRBD1. J gave up 5 bases and V 2 bases, and 4 bases lay outside the gene matches. Germline-derived CDR1 and CDR2 are KGHSY and FQNENV. The CDR3 is 15 amino acids. The CDR3 DNA reads TGTGCCAGCAGCCAACCTGACAGGGGAACCGGGGAGCTGTTTTTT. Amino acid sequence: CASSQPDRGTGELFF.

The CDR3 loop is CASSSGENTEAFF. The CDR3 DNA follows: TGCGCCAGCAGCTCGGGAGAGAACACTGAAGCTTTCTTT. The rearrangement links TRBV5-1 to TRBJ1-1; D not certain. V gave up 3 bases and J gave up 1 base, with 7 bases separating them. Per the germline V gene, CDR1 is SGHRS and CDR2 is YFSETQ. The CDR3 extends over 13 amino acids.

The rearrangement joins TRBV21-1 to TRBJ1-2. TRBV21-1 is classified as a pseudogene. The length of the CDR3 is 15 residues. The CDR3 loop is CASSNTFLKIYGYTF. CDR3 bases: TGTGCCAGCAGCAATACTTTCCTGAAGATCTATGGCTACACCTTC.

The chain has TRBV27 and TRBJ2-7; perhaps TRBD2 as D (5 bases). The V end lost 10 bases, the J end lost 1 base, and 8 bases lay between the germline ends. The germline CDR1 and CDR2 sequences are MNHEY and SMNVEV (reference sequence). The CDR3 extends over 11 amino acids. CDR3 nucleotide sequence: TGTGCCATTGGGAGTTCCTACGAGCAGTACTTC. It yields the protein CAIGSSYEQYF.

This chain links TRBV3-1 (or the pseudogene TRBV3-2) with TRBJ1-2, with 9 nucleotides matching TRBD1. The CDR3 length is 15 residues. Germline V lookup: CDR1 LGHDT, CDR2 YNNKEL (reference sequence). Trimming cost V 4 bases and J 8 bases; bases outside gene matches: 11. The CDR3 is CASSRGGQGMDGYTF. The CDR3 nucleotides are TGTGCCAGCAGCCGGGGGGGACAGGGTATGGACGGCTACACCTTC.

This clone showed up just once. The chain links TRBV6-2 or TRBV6-3 to TRBJ1-1; a weak D match, TRBD1 (5 bases). V lost 5 bases and J 0 bases, leaving 10 bases between the germline ends. Looked up from germline, CDR1 is MNHEY and CDR2 is SVGEGT. The CDR3 contains 14 residues. The CDR3 nucleotides read TGTGCCAGCAGTCCGACAGCGATGAACACTGAAGCTTTCTTT. It yields the protein CASSPTAMNTEAFF.

The V call is TRBV7-8, the J call TRBJ1-1, with D perhaps matching TRBD1 (5 bases). The ends were cut back, 5 bases at V and 6 bases at J, with 46 bases in the middle. Germline V gene lookup returns CDR1 SGHVS and CDR2 FQNEAQ. The CDR3 is 24 residues long. CDR3 amino acids: CASSPTFRTGGWGEWRREEAEAFF. The CDR3 DNA follows: TGTGCCAGCAGCCCAACTTTTCGAACCGGGGGATGGGGGGAATGGCGCAGAGAGGAGGCTGAAGCTTTCTTT.

This clone was detected a few times. The gene calls are TRBV29-1 and TRBJ1-2; a possible D gene is TRBD1 (5 bases). V was trimmed by 4 bases and J by 4 bases, leaving 10 bases between them. The CDR3 runs 12 residues. CDR1 is SQVTM and CDR2 is ANQGSEA in the germline V gene. CDR3 in amino acids: CSVARDTYGYTF. CDR3 in DNA: TGCAGCGTTGCCAGGGATACCTATGGCTACACCTTC.

J is TRBJ2-7 and V is TRBV6-5; 8 nucleotides align to TRBD1. Trimming cost V 4 bases and J 3 bases; bases outside gene matches: 5. CDR3 length equals 14 residues. From germline, CDR1 is MNHEY and CDR2 SVGAGI. The CDR3 spells CASSSRTGIYEQYF. CDR3 nucleotide sequence: TGTGCCAGCAGTTCCAGGACAGGGATCTACGAGCAGTACTTC.

This clone has only one observation. The CDR3 nucleotides read TGTGCCAGCAGCGGAGCCGACAGGGGGAGGGGGCGTGGCTACACCTTC. Amino acid sequence: CASSGADRGRGRGYTF. The genes are TRBV9 and TRBJ1-2; 9 bases align to TRBD1. The CDR3 covers 16 residues. The V and J ends lost 3 bases and 7 bases, in that order; junction bases with no gene match: 13. Germline V gene data show CDR1 as SGDLS and CDR2 as YYNGEE. The complete variable domain, with remaining parts taken from reference TRBV9 and TRBJ1-2, reads DSGVTQTPKHLITATGQRVTLRCSPRSGDLSVYWYQQSLDQGLQFLIQYYNGEERAKGNILERFSAQQFPDLHSELNLSSLELGDSALYFCASSGADRGRGRGYTFGSGTRLTVV.

This clone has more than one count but fewer than ten. The rearrangement joins TRBV5-6 to TRBJ2-7, with a possible D match to TRBD1 (5 bases). The CDR3 sequence is 15 residues long. Trimming left V 0 bases short and J 3 bases short, with 13 bases between. Germline V lookup: CDR1 SGHDT, CDR2 YYEEEE. CDR3 in DNA: TGTGCCAGCAGCTTGGTTGGCGCAGGGAACTACGAGCAGTACGTC. It translates to CASSLVGAGNYEQYV.

The chain recombines TRBV7-6 with TRBJ2-1, with D possibly being TRBD2 (6 bases). V lost 3 bases and J 7 bases, leaving 16 bases between the germline ends. Germline CDR1 is SGHVS and CDR2 is FNYEAQ. This CDR3 has 15 residues. The CDR3 here is CASSFPGLVGNEQFF. DNA for the CDR3: TGTGCCAGCAGCTTTCCGGGACTCGTAGGGAATGAGCAGTTCTTC.

This chain joins TRBV6-2 or TRBV6-3 and TRBJ2-1; 7 nucleotides match TRBD1. Trimming took 6 bases from V and 3 from J; bases not matched to a gene: 8. This CDR3 spans 15 amino acids. Germline V gene sequence: CDR1 MNHEY, CDR2 SVGEGT. Here the CDR3 DNA reads TGTGCCAGCAGCTCAGGACAGGCGGGCTACAATGAGCAGTTCTTC. It is translated as CASSSGQAGYNEQFF.

The rearrangement joins TRBV2 to TRBJ2-5; TRBD2 matches 7 bases. J was trimmed by 3 bases and V by 3 bases; bases with no gene match: 4. This CDR3 is built from 14 residues. Germline-derived CDR1 and CDR2 are SNHLY and FYNNEI. The CDR3 sequence is CASSDRLAEETQYF. For the CDR3, the DNA is TGTGCCAGCAGTGACCGGCTAGCGGAAGAGACCCAGTACTTC.

The chain employs TRBV2 and TRBJ2-3, with a tentative D call TRBD2 (6 bases). CDR3 length: 13 amino acids. The germline CDR1 and CDR2 sequences are SNHLY and FYNNEI. The V end lost 7 bases, the J end lost 5 bases, and 13 bases lay between the germline ends. The CDR3: CASIPREVDTQYF. CDR3 nucleotide sequence: TGTGCCAGCATCCCCAGGGAGGTAGATACGCAGTATTTT.